This TCR beta chain was sequenced for a study of beta chain features in type 1 diabetes. This clone was found a few times. Antigen unknown. Expressed TCRB transcripts were sequenced after all isolated RNA was converted to cDNA. Measured with immunoSEQ multiplex PCR; TCRdb has only the in-frame clones, and not every one. The sample includes under 400,000 clones, about 19% seen only once; the top ten take 0.044%. CDR1 and CDR2 from the germline V gene are GTSNPN and SVGIG (reference sequence). V shed 4 bases, J shed 3 bases, and the junction held 14 bases outside the gene matches. The CDR3 spans 17 residues. General study findings and limits: Insertions at VDJ junctions were less frequent in type 1 diabetes patients. These patients also deleted more nucleotides at the same junctions. Shortening that was moderate but significant affected the TCRB CDR3s of Type 1 diabetes patients in all four CD4+ subsets. cDNA-based reads could over-represent cells with high TCR expression.

A sort by CD45RO/CCR7/CD25/CD127/CD95/CD27 yielded CD4+ naive, central memory, regulatory and stem cell-like memory cells. This rearrangement joins TRBV30 to TRBJ2-7; TRBD2 matches 11 bases. The specimen was naive CD4+ T cells from blood. The receptor was isolated from a woman between 18 and 30 years old in good health. The CDR3 DNA follows: TGTGCCTGGACCCCTAGCGGGGGGACGGTTTTTGTCTACGAGCAGTACTTC. This codes for CAWTPSGGTVFVYEQYF.